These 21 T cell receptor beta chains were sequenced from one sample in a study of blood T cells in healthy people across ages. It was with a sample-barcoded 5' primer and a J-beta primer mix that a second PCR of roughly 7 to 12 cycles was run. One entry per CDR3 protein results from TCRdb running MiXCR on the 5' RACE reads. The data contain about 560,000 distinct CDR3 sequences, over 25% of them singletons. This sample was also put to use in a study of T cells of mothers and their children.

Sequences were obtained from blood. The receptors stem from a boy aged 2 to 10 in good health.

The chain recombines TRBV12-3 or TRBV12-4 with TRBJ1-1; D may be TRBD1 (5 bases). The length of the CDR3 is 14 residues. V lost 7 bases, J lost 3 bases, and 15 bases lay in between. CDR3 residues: CASNWYLTDTEAFF. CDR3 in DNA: TGTGCCAGCAATTGGTATTTGACAGACACTGAAGCTTTCTTT.

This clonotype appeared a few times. In nucleotides, the CDR3 is TGCGCCAGCAGCCAATCGAGCGGGAGGAACATTCAGTACTTC. It encodes CASSQSSGRNIQYF. V usage is TRBV4-1 and J usage is TRBJ2-4; 9 positions match TRBD2. V gave up 2 bases and J gave up 7 bases; unmatched junction bases: 3. The CDR3 is made up of 14 amino acids. Germline loops: CDR1 MGHRA, CDR2 YSYEKL.

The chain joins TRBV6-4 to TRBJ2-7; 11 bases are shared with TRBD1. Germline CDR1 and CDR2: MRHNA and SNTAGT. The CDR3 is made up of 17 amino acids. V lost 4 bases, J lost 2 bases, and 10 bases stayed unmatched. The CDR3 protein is CASSARSPGQGAYEQYF. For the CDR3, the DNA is TGTGCCAGCAGTGCTCGCTCCCCGGGACAGGGGGCCTACGAGCAGTACTTC.

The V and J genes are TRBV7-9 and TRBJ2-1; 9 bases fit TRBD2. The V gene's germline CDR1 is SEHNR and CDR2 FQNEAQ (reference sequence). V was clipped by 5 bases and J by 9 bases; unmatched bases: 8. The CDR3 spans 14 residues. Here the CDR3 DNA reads TGTGCCAGCAGCGCCCGACTAGCGGTACGTGAGCAGTTCTTC. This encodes CASSARLAVREQFF. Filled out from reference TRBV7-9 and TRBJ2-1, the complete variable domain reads DTGVSQNPRHKITKRGQNVTFRCDPISEHNRLYWYRQTLGQGPEFLTYFQNEAQLEKSRLLSDRFSAERPKGSFSTLEIQRTEQGDSAMYLCASSARLAVREQFFGPGTRLTVL.

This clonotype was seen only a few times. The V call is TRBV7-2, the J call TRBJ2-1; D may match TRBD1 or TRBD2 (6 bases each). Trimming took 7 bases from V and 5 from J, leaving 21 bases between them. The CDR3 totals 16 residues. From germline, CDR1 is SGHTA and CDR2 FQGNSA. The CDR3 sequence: CASTLRGERPDNEQFF. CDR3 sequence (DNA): TGTGCCAGCACCCTTAGGGGGGAGAGGCCGGACAATGAGCAGTTCTTC.

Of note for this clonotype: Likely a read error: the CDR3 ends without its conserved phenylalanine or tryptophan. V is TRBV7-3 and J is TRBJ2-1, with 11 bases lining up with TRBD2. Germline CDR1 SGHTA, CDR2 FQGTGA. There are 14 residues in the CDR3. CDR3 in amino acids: CVSSLAGGWDEQFT. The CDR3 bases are TGTGTCAGCAGCTTAGCGGGAGGGTGGGATGAGCAGTTCACC.

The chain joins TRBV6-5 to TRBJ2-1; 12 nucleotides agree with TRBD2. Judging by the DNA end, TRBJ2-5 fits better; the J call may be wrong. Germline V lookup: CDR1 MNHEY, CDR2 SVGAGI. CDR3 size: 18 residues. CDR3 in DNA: TGTGCCAGCAGCTCCTCTAGCGGGAGGGGGCCGGGAAAAGAGACCCAGTACTTC. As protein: CASSSSSGRGPGKETQYF.

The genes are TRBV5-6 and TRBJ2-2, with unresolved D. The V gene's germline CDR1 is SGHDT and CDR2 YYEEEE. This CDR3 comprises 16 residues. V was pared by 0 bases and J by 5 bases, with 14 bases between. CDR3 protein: CASSLVVTSETGELFF. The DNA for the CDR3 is TGTGCCAGCAGCTTGGTAGTTACCTCAGAGACCGGGGAGCTGTTTTTT.

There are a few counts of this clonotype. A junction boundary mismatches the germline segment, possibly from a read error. Here the CDR3 reads CASRPRDWSYEQHF. The CDR3 DNA reads as TGTGCCAGCAGACCCCGGGACTGGTCCTACGAGCAGCACTTC. J is TRBJ2-7 and V is TRBV12-3 or TRBV12-4; possible D gene TRBD2, 6 bases. The CDR3 extends over 14 amino acids.

CDR3 nucleotide sequence: TGTGCCATCAGGTCGGACGAAACGGGCGAGCAGTACTTC. Its translation: CAIRSDETGEQYF. The chain combines TRBV10-3 with TRBJ2-7; D unresolved. Germline-derived CDR1 and CDR2 are ENHRY and SYGVKD. This CDR3 has 13 residues. Trimming took 6 bases from V and 6 from J, leaving 15 bases between them.

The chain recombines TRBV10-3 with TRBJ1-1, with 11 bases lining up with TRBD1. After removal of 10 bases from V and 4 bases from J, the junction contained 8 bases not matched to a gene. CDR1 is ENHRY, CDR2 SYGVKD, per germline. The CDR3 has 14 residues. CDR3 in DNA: TGTGCCACCGTGGCCGGGACAGGGGGCACTGAAGCTTTCTTT. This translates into CATVAGTGGTEAFF.

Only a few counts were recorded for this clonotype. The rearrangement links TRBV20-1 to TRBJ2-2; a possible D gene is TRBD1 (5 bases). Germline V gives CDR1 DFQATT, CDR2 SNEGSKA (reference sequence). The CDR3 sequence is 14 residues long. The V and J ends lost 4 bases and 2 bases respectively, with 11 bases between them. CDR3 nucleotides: TGCAGTGCTACCGACAGCTTAAACACCGGGGAGCTGTTTTTT. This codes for CSATDSLNTGELFF.

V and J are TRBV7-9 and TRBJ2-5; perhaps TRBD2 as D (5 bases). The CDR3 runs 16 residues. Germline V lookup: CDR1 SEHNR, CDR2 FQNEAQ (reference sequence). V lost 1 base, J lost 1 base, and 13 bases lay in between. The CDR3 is CASSLGEGRLQETQYF. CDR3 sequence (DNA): TGTGCCAGCAGCTTAGGGGAAGGGAGACTCCAAGAGACCCAGTACTTC.

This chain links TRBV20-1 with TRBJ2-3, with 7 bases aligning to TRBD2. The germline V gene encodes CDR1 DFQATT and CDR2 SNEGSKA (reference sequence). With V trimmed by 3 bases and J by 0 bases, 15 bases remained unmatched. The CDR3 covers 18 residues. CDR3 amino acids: CSASSLAHPPTSTDTQYF. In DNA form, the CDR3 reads TGCAGTGCTAGTTCACTAGCGCATCCCCCCACTAGCACAGATACGCAGTATTTT.

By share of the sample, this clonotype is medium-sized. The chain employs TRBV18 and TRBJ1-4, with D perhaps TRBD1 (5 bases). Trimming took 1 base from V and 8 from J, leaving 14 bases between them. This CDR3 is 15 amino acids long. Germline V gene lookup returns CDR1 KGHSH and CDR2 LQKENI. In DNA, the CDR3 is TGTGCCAGCTCACCACAGGGACCGTCCGGAGAAAAACTGTTTTTT. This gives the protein CASSPQGPSGEKLFF. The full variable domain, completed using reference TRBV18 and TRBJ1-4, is NAGVMQNPRHLVRRRGQEARLRCSPMKGHSHVYWYRQLPEEGLKFMVYLQKENIIDESGMPKERFSAEFPKEGPSILRIQQVVRGDSAAYFCASSPQGPSGEKLFFGSGTQLSVL.

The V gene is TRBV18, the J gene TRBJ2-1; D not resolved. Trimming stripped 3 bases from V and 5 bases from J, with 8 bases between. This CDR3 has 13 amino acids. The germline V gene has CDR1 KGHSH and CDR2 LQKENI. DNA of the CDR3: TGTGCCAGCTCACCGTCCAAGAACAATGAGCAGTTCTTC. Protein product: CASSPSKNNEQFF. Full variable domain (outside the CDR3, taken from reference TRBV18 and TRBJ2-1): NAGVMQNPRHLVRRRGQEARLRCSPMKGHSHVYWYRQLPEEGLKFMVYLQKENIIDESGMPKERFSAEFPKEGPSILRIQQVVRGDSAAYFCASSPSKNNEQFFGPGTRLTVL.

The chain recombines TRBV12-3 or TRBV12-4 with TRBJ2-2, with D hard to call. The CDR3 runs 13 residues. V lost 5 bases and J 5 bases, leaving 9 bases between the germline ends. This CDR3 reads CASSTQRTGELFF. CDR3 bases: TGTGCCAGCAGTACTCAGCGTACCGGGGAGCTGTTTTTT.

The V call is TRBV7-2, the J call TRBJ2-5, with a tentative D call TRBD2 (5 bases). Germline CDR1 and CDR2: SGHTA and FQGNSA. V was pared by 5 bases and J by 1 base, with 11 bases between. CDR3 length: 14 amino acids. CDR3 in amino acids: CASSRAAGQETQYF. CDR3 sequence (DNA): TGTGCCAGCAGCCGGGCGGCGGGCCAAGAGACCCAGTACTTC. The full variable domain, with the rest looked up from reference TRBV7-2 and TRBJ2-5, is GAGVSQSPSNKVTEKGKDVELRCDPISGHTALYWYRQSLGQGLEFLIYFQGNSAPDKSGLPSDRFSAERTGGSVSTLTIQRTQQEDSAVYLCASSRAAGQETQYFGPGTRLLVL.

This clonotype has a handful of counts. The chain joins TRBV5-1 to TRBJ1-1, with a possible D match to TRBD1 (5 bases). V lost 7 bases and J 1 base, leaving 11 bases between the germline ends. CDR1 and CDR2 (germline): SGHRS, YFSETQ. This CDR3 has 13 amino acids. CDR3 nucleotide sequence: TGCGCCAGCCTTTGGGGCCCGAACACTGAAGCTTTCTTT. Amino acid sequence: CASLWGPNTEAFF.

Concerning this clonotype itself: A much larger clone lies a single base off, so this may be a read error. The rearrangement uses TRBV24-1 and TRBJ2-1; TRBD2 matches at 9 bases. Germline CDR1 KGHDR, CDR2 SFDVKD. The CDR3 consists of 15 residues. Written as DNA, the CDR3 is TGTGCCACTGTTAGGGCTAGCGGGATCTACAATGACCAGTTCTTC. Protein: CATVRASGIYNDQFF.

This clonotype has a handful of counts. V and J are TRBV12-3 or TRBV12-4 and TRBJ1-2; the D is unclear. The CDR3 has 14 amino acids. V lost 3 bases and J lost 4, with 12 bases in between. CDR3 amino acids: CASSFPTESYGYTF. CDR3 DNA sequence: TGTGCCAGCAGTTTCCCCACGGAGTCCTATGGCTACACCTTC.